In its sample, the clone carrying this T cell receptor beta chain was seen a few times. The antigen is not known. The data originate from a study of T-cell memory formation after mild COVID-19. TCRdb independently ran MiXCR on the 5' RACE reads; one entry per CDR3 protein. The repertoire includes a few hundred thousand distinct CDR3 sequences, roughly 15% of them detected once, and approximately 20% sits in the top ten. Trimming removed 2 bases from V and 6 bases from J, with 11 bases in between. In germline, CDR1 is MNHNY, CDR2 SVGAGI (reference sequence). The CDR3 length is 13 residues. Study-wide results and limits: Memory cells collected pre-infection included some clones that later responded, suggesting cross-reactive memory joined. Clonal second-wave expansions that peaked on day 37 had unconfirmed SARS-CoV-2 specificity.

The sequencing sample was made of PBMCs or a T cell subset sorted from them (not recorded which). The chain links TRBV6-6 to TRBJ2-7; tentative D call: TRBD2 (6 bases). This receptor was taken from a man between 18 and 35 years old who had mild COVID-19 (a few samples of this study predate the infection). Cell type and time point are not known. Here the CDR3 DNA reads TGTGCCAGCAGTTACGGAGGGTCGCGCGAGCAGTACTTC. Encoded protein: CASSYGGSREQYF.